This passage covers 25 T cell receptor beta chains from one sample sequenced in a study of cytomegalovirus exposure and HLA in healthy donors (dated by TCRdb to 2017 to 2019). Libraries were constructed by the immunoSEQ multiplex PCR assay. The multiplex PCR relied on a mix of 60 forward primers for TCR Vbeta segments and 13 reverse primers for TCR Jbeta segments. TCRdb holds this immuneACCESS table with in-frame rearrangements only. Some clones are missing; in checked studies, unresolved V genes explain under half, and the rest has no known cause. A total of about 110,000 clones appear in this sample, about 75% of them only once. The biggest ten clones account for approximately 2.8% of the sample. The sample comprised PBMCs. Every receptor here comes from a male donor in good health and CMV-seropositive.

The chain combines TRBV14 with TRBJ1-1, with D unresolved. V was cut by 4 bases and J by 1 base, with 10 bases left in between. CDR1 is SGHDN and CDR2 is FVKESK in the germline V gene. The CDR3 has 14 residues. The DNA of the CDR3 is TGTGCCAGCAGCCTGCTCGGGAGGAACACTGAAGCTTTCTTT. It specifies CASSLLGRNTEAFF.

The chain recombines TRBV15 with TRBJ2-7; TRBD1 agrees at 9 bases. The CDR3 covers 14 residues. The trim removed 0 bases at V and 5 bases at J, leaving 2 bases unmatched. The germline gives CDR1 LNHNV, CDR2 YYDKDF (reference sequence). The CDR3 protein is CATSRDTGGDEQYF. CDR3 sequence (DNA): TGTGCCACCAGCAGAGATACAGGGGGCGACGAGCAGTACTTC.

The chain has TRBV25-1 and TRBJ1-4, with D unclear. Trimming took 8 bases from V and 4 from J, leaving 17 bases between them. The CDR3 runs to 15 residues. Germline CDR1 and CDR2: MGHDK and SYGVNS. The CDR3 region has the DNA TGTGCCAGCGAACCTTTAGACCGGGGTAATGAAAAACTGTTTTTT. Translated: CASEPLDRGNEKLFF.

This chain links TRBV5-6 with TRBJ1-6, with TRBD1 as a possible D gene (6 bases). The V gene's germline CDR1 is SGHDT and CDR2 YYEEEE. This CDR3 region has 12 residues. Between the trimmed V and J ends, which lost 4 bases and 10 bases, there was a span of 9 bases. This CDR3 is CASSLGGSPLHF. CDR3 DNA: TGTGCCAGCAGCCTGGGGGGCTCACCCCTCCACTTT.

The chain is built from TRBV6-5 and TRBJ1-4; D might be TRBD1 (5 bases). The CDR3 contains 13 residues. The germline CDR1 and CDR2 sequences are MNHEY and SVGAGI. With 6 bases removed from V and 8 bases from J, the gap between germline ends came to 13 bases. CDR3 sequence (DNA): TGTGCCAGCAGCATAGGAGGGGAGGAAAAACTGTTTTTT. Its protein product is CASSIGGEEKLFF.

CDR3 coding DNA: TGTGCCAGCAGCGAAGGGGCTCGGCCTAATGAAAAACTGTTTTTT. It specifies CASSEGARPNEKLFF. The J gene is TRBJ1-4, the V gene TRBV7-2; the D gene is possibly TRBD1 (5 bases). The ends were cut back, 5 bases at V and 3 bases at J, with 13 bases in the middle. Germline-derived CDR1 and CDR2 are SGHTA and FQGNSA. There are 15 residues in the CDR3.

The V and J genes are TRBV4-2 and TRBJ2-5; D ambiguous. V shed 4 bases and J shed 6 bases, with 21 bases lying between them. The CDR3 totals 16 residues. Germline V lookup: CDR1 LGHNA, CDR2 YNFKEQ. The CDR3 loop is CASSPSQAARKKTQYF. Here the CDR3 DNA reads TGTGCCAGCAGCCCCTCCCAGGCCGCAAGAAAAAAGACCCAGTACTTC.

The genes are TRBV9 and TRBJ1-1; D is undetermined. The ends were cut back, 0 bases at V and 1 base at J, with 10 bases in the middle. The CDR3 contains 15 residues. The germline V gene has CDR1 SGDLS and CDR2 YYNGEE. The CDR3 DNA follows: TGTGCCAGCAGCGTAGCCCTTGAGGGGAACACTGAAGCTTTCTTT. Translation gives CASSVALEGNTEAFF.

A note on this clone: The junction differs from germline at one of its ends, possibly a read error. The V and J genes are TRBV4-2 and TRBJ1-2; D uncertain. Germline CDR1 reads LGHNA; CDR2 reads YNFKEQ. The CDR3 extends over 15 amino acids. The DNA of the CDR3 is TGTGCCAGCAGCCAAGAAATCAGTCGTCACTATGGCTACCCCTTC. It encodes CASSQEISRHYGYPF.

This chain links TRBV19 with TRBJ1-2; TRBD1 agrees at 11 bases. V shed 9 bases and J 6 bases; nucleotides not matched to a gene: 3. Germline CDR1 and CDR2: LNHDA and SQIVND (reference sequence). CDR3 length: 12 residues. The CDR3 sequence is CASGQGADGYTF. The CDR3 DNA reads TGTGCCAGCGGACAGGGGGCGGATGGCTACACCTTC.

This chain uses TRBV10-3 with TRBJ2-3, with 16 positions matching TRBD2. After removal of 10 bases from V and 0 bases from J, the junction contained 13 bases not matched to a gene. Germline loops: CDR1 ENHRY, CDR2 SYGVKD. The CDR3 runs to 19 residues. For the CDR3, the DNA is TGTGCCACCCACGTCGGGACTAGCGGGAGGGGGCGTAGCACAGATACGCAGTATTTT. Amino acids: CATHVGTSGRGRSTDTQYF.

V is TRBV5-1 and J is TRBJ1-2; D might be TRBD1 (5 bases). The germline V gene has CDR1 SGHRS and CDR2 YFSETQ. The ends were cut back, 1 base at V and 1 base at J, with 14 bases in the middle. The CDR3 covers 16 residues. For the CDR3, the DNA is TGCGCCAGCAGCTTGATTTTGGGGGGTCGTAACTATGGCTACACCTTC. This gives the protein CASSLILGGRNYGYTF. Variable domain in full (rest from reference TRBV5-1 and TRBJ1-2): KAGVTQTPRYLIKTRGQQVTLSCSPISGHRSVSWYQQTPGQGLQFLFEYFSETQRNKGNFPGRFSGRQFSNSRSEMNVSTLELGDSALYLCASSLILGGRNYGYTFGSGTRLTVV.

The chain links TRBV7-6 to TRBJ2-7, with TRBD2 matching 12 bases. J lost 0 bases, V lost 5 bases, and 8 bases had no gene match. Germline V gives CDR1 SGHVS, CDR2 FNYEAQ. The CDR3 runs 17 residues. The CDR3 sequence: CASSPGLAGESSYEQYF. In DNA form, the CDR3 reads TGTGCCAGCAGCCCGGGACTAGCGGGTGAGAGCTCCTACGAGCAGTACTTC.

This clone was observed a handful of times. CDR3 DNA sequence: TGCGCCAGCAGCCAAGTACGAACAGTAACTGAAGCTTTCTTT. It codes for CASSQVRTVTEAFF. The V and J genes are TRBV4-3 and TRBJ1-1; no clear D. The CDR3 contains 14 residues. The germline V and J ends were trimmed by 1 base and 5 bases, with 11 bases remaining between them. The germline V gene encodes CDR1 LGHNA and CDR2 YSLEER.

The gene calls are TRBV4-2 and TRBJ2-7; D uncertain. Germline CDR1 LGHNA, CDR2 YNFKEQ. This CDR3 comprises 14 residues. V lost 0 bases to trimming and J lost 4 bases, with 10 bases between them. The chain's CDR3 is CASSQERVYYEQYF. The CDR3 coding sequence is TGTGCCAGCAGCCAAGAACGGGTGTATTACGAGCAGTACTTC.

V is TRBV19 and J is TRBJ2-3; tentative D call: TRBD1 (6 bases). The CDR3 runs 15 residues. Trimming took 9 bases from V and 0 from J, leaving 16 bases between them. Germline CDR1 reads LNHDA; CDR2 reads SQIVND (reference sequence). The DNA of the CDR3 is TGTGCCAGCTCCACGAACAGGGCTAGCACAGATACGCAGTATTTT. It encodes CASSTNRASTDTQYF.

V and J are TRBV6-5 and TRBJ1-6; 7 bases fit TRBD1. Germline assignment: CDR1 MNHEY and CDR2 SVGAGI. The J segment lost 9 bases and the V segment lost 5 bases, leaving 7 bases of the junction unmatched. The CDR3 covers 14 residues. In DNA form, the CDR3 reads TGTGCCAGCAGTCGATACAGGGGAAGTTCACCCCTCCACTTT. This sequence encodes CASSRYRGSSPLHF.

The chain has TRBV30 and TRBJ2-1; 16 bases are shared with TRBD2. Germline CDR1 is GTSNPN and CDR2 is SVGIG (reference sequence). The CDR3 runs to 16 residues. J lost 5 bases, V lost 6 bases, and 7 bases had no gene match. DNA of the CDR3: TGTGCCTGTTCCTCCGGGACTAGCGGGAGGGACAATGAGCAGTTCTTC. Protein sequence: CACSSGTSGRDNEQFF.

The chain has TRBV7-3 and TRBJ2-1; no clear D gene. Germline V lookup: CDR1 SGHTA, CDR2 FQGTGA. V was cut by 5 bases and J by 0 bases, with 11 bases left in between. This CDR3 region has 15 residues. In nucleotides, the CDR3 is TGTGCCAGCAGCACCCTGGAGAGCTCCTACAATGAGCAGTTCTTC. Protein product: CASSTLESSYNEQFF. The full variable domain, its missing parts supplied by reference TRBV7-3 and TRBJ2-1, is GAGVSQTPSNKVTEKGKYVELRCDPISGHTALYWYRQSLGQGPEFLIYFQGTGAADDSGLPNDRFFAVRPEGSVSTLKIQRTERGDSAVYLCASSTLESSYNEQFFGPGTRLTVL.

Concerning this clone: One junction end disagrees with the germline gene, perhaps due to a read error. This chain links TRBV28 with TRBJ1-2; a weak D match, TRBD1 (5 bases). The CDR3 is 13 amino acids. The germline V gene encodes CDR1 MDHEN and CDR2 SYDVKM. The CDR3: CASSFGAAGGYPF. The DNA for the CDR3 is TGTGCCAGCAGTTTTGGGGCAGCGGGAGGCTACCCCTTC.

This clone was detected once. This chain connects TRBV21-1 to TRBJ2-3; TRBD2 reflects the table's D call only, with no check against the DNA. TRBV21-1 corresponds to a pseudogene. The CDR3 extends over 19 amino acids. The CDR3 coding sequence is TGTGCCAGCAGCCCACCCTTACGGGGTTCGGCTCATGGCACAGATACGCAGTATTTT. Protein product: CASSPPLRGSAHGTDTQYF.

The chain is built from TRBV7-9 and TRBJ2-1; perhaps TRBD2 as D (7 bases). The CDR3 is 15 amino acids. Trimming shortened V by 0 bases and J by 6 bases, and 12 bases separated the two germline ends. Germline CDR1 SEHNR, CDR2 FQNEAQ (reference sequence). CDR3 coding DNA: TGTGCCAGCAGCTTAGCGGGGGGGCCTGGCAATGAGCAGTTCTTC. Its translation: CASSLAGGPGNEQFF.

The chain couples TRBV6-5 to TRBJ2-7, with D maybe TRBD1 (6 bases). The V end lost 6 bases, the J end lost 2 bases, and 14 bases lay between the germline ends. The germline V gene has CDR1 MNHEY and CDR2 SVGAGI. The CDR3 extends over 14 amino acids. The CDR3 nucleotides are TGTGCCAGCAGCCGCAACAGGGAACCCTACGAGCAGTACTTC. It encodes CASSRNREPYEQYF.

This clone was found once. The chain carries TRBV19 and TRBJ1-4; weak D call: TRBD1 (5 bases). Looked up from germline, CDR1 is LNHDA and CDR2 is SQIVND (reference sequence). There are 14 residues in the CDR3. The V end lost 8 bases, the J end lost 4 bases, and 14 bases lay between the germline ends. The CDR3 DNA sequence: TGTGCCAGTGCCGGGGGACGGGTTAATGAAAAACTGTTTTTT. Its translation is CASAGGRVNEKLFF.

The gene calls are TRBV27 and TRBJ2-3, with TRBD1 matching 9 bases. This CDR3 contains 15 residues. CDR1 and CDR2 from the germline V gene are MNHEY and SMNVEV (reference sequence). V shed 7 bases, J shed 5 bases, and the junction held 10 bases outside the gene matches. The CDR3: CASIITGGAGDTQYF. In DNA form, the CDR3 reads TGTGCCAGCATAATTACAGGGGGCGCGGGAGATACGCAGTATTTT.